These 13 T cell receptor beta chains share one sample of origin, sequenced in a study of blood T cell repertoires in COVID-19. Clones were read by immunoSEQ multiplex PCR, and TCRdb kept only the in-frame ones, dropping some. The data contain approximately 75,000 clones, more than 85% of them singletons. Sequencing used peripheral blood. These receptors were obtained from a man aged 55 to 69 with acute or convalescent COVID-19.

This clone occurred once. The V gene is TRBV30, the J gene TRBJ2-7, with D hard to call. The germline V gene encodes CDR1 GTSNPN and CDR2 SVGIG (reference sequence). V was shortened by 3 bases and J by 3 bases, with 6 bases between the two germline ends. CDR3 length equals 11 residues. CDR3 region: CAWRSRYEQYF. The CDR3 bases are TGTGCCTGGAGAAGCCGCTACGAGCAGTACTTC.

V gene TRBV29-1 combines with J gene TRBJ1-2; D may be TRBD1 (5 bases). The V end lost 3 bases, the J end lost 2 bases, and 13 bases lay between the germline ends. Germline V gene data show CDR1 as SQVTM and CDR2 as ANQGSEA. The CDR3 loop spans 14 amino acids. The CDR3 reads CSVDAGGENYGYTF. The CDR3 DNA is TGCAGCGTTGACGCCGGGGGGGAGAACTATGGCTACACCTTC. The full variable domain, its missing parts supplied by reference TRBV29-1 and TRBJ1-2, is SAVISQKPSRDICQRGTSLTIQCQVDSQVTMMFWYRQQPGQSLTLIATANQGSEATYESGFVIDKFPISRPNLTFSTLTVSNMSPEDSSIYLCSVDAGGENYGYTFGSGTRLTVV.

This chain joins TRBV7-2 and TRBJ2-7, with 13 nucleotides matching TRBD2. The V gene's germline CDR1 is SGHTA and CDR2 FQGNSA. V lost 7 bases and J lost 4; bases outside the gene matches: 10. The CDR3 runs 16 residues. The CDR3 spells CASNKIGLAGEYEQYF. The CDR3, as DNA: TGTGCCAGCAACAAAATCGGACTAGCGGGAGAGTACGAGCAGTACTTC.

This clone was counted between two and nine times. This chain connects TRBV6-5 to TRBJ1-1; D gene uncertain. The CDR3 sequence is 15 residues long. V lost 2 bases, J lost 2 bases, and 12 bases lay in between. Looked up from germline, CDR1 is MNHEY and CDR2 is SVGAGI. The CDR3 reads CASSYRPETNTEAFF. The CDR3 DNA reads as TGTGCCAGCAGTTACCGCCCAGAAACCAACACTGAAGCTTTCTTT.

This chain joins TRBV28 and TRBJ2-1; 11 bases agree with TRBD2. CDR3 size: 16 residues. CDR1 and CDR2 from the germline V gene are MDHEN and SYDVKM. V trimming: 10 bases; J trimming: 0 bases; junction bases outside the gene matches: 8. CDR3 sequence (DNA): TGTGCCACCTTAGCGGGGGGGTTGAGCTCCTACAATGAGCAGTTCTTC. Amino acid sequence: CATLAGGLSSYNEQFF. Using reference TRBV28 and TRBJ2-1 for the parts outside the CDR3, the full variable domain is DVKVTQSSRYLVKRTGEKVFLECVQDMDHENMFWYRQDPGLGLRLIYFSYDVKMKEKGDIPEGYSVSREKKERFSLILESASTNQTSMYLCATLAGGLSSYNEQFFGPGTRLTVL.

A few counts support this clone. This rearrangement joins TRBV7-2 to TRBJ1-5; the D gene is possibly TRBD1 (5 bases). Trimming cost V 1 base and J 6 bases, with 16 bases left between them. CDR1 SGHTA and CDR2 FQGNSA come from the germline V gene. This CDR3 contains 16 residues. The CDR3 region is CASSLDVSRQGQPQHF. The CDR3 DNA sequence: TGTGCCAGCAGCTTAGATGTATCACGCCAGGGTCAGCCCCAGCATTTT.

The V and J genes are TRBV6-5 and TRBJ2-7, with D possibly being TRBD1 (6 bases). CDR3 size: 13 residues. CDR1 and CDR2 from the germline V gene are MNHEY and SVGAGI. Trimming removed 5 bases at V and 6 bases at J, with 14 bases between. The CDR3 DNA follows: TGTGCCAGCAGTCCCTTGGGGGCGGGCGAGCAGTACTTC. This sequence encodes CASSPLGAGEQYF.

In its sample, this clone was seen once. The chain couples TRBV7-2 to TRBJ2-3; the match to TRBD1 covers 8 bases. CDR1 is SGHTA, CDR2 FQGNSA, per germline. Losses at the gene ends were 2 bases for V and 15 bases for J; bases not matched to a gene: 7. This CDR3 has 12 amino acids. The CDR3 region has the DNA TGTGCCAGCAGCTTAAGGGCAGGGGGCGTCTATTTT. Its translation: CASSLRAGGVYF.

The rearrangement uses TRBV27 and TRBJ1-5; D perhaps matches TRBD1 (5 bases). CDR1 is MNHEY and CDR2 is SMNVEV in the germline V gene (reference sequence). Trimming took off 5 bases at V and 3 bases at J, with 11 bases between the two ends. This CDR3 is 14 amino acids long. CDR3 region: CASSGRETNQPQHF. The DNA of the CDR3 is TGTGCCAGCAGTGGCAGGGAAACCAATCAGCCCCAGCATTTT.

The genes are TRBV6-5 and TRBJ1-6; a weak D match, TRBD1 (6 bases). Germline CDR1 MNHEY, CDR2 SVGAGI. Trimming pared 3 bases from V and 14 bases from J, leaving 17 bases between. This CDR3 has 14 residues. CDR3 bases: TGTGCCAGCAGTTATGGGCGGGGGCTAGAGGCCCTCCACTTT. Translating it yields CASSYGRGLEALHF.

This chain connects TRBV6-6 to TRBJ1-1; 8 positions agree with TRBD1. V lost 6 bases to trimming and J lost 5 bases; unmatched junction nucleotides: 8. The CDR3 length is 14 residues. In germline, CDR1 is MNHNY, CDR2 SVGAGI (reference sequence). The CDR3 is CASRTGTGGTEAFF. The CDR3 DNA reads as TGTGCCAGCAGAACGGGGACAGGCGGAACTGAAGCTTTCTTT.

The chain employs TRBV4-2 and TRBJ2-3; 11 bases are a match to TRBD2. Unmatched junction bases numbered 13, after V lost 4 bases and J lost 1 base. Germline-derived CDR1 and CDR2 are LGHNA and YNFKEQ. CDR3 length equals 19 residues. CDR3 nucleotides: TGTGCCAGCAGCCTATCGCCCATAGCGGGAGGGCCCGGCACAGATACGCAGTATTTT. Translation: CASSLSPIAGGPGTDTQYF.

The genes are TRBV5-1 and TRBJ1-4; D gene unclear. V gave up 0 bases and J gave up 8 bases, with 11 bases separating them. This CDR3 spans 14 amino acids. Germline CDR1 SGHRS, CDR2 YFSETQ. The CDR3 loop reads CASSLDPGGEKLFF. The CDR3 DNA sequence: TGCGCCAGCAGCTTGGATCCTGGAGGGGAAAAACTGTTTTTT. Combining the CDR3 with reference TRBV5-1 and TRBJ1-4 gives the whole variable domain KAGVTQTPRYLIKTRGQQVTLSCSPISGHRSVSWYQQTPGQGLQFLFEYFSETQRNKGNFPGRFSGRQFSNSRSEMNVSTLELGDSALYLCASSLDPGGEKLFFGSGTQLSVL.